This T cell receptor beta chain was identified in a study of Ad26.COV2.S vaccination and SARS-CoV-2 variants (dated by TCRdb to the early 2020s). Regarding the complete study: Vaccine-arm donors were drawn from COV1001, a multicentre, randomized, double-blind, placebo-controlled phase I-IIa trial of Ad26.COV2.S in healthy adults. Throughout the experiments and outcome assessment, investigators stayed blinded to trial group allocation. The specificity and breadth of SARS-CoV-2-reactive T cell receptors after Ad26.COV2.S vaccination were assessed by TCRbeta repertoire sequencing. The TCR-sequenced set comprised around 30 samples: approximately 19 Ad26.COV2.S vaccine recipients, 5 placebo recipients and 8 SARS-CoV-2 convalescent individuals. Dosing of Ad26.COV2.S was intramuscular, at either 5x10^10 or 1x10^11 viral particles, delivered as one shot or as two shots spaced 56 days apart. Trial participants were randomized into five groups of five: low-dose or high-dose Ad26.COV2.S given once or twice, or placebo on both occasions.

Relative to germline, V is missing 1 base and J is missing 5 bases, with 8 bases of the junction outside any gene match. The CDR3 holds 17 amino acids from the cysteine to the phenylalanine. Of the read, only the CDR3 DNA is kept; its 51 bases are in frame from base 1. The germline V gene yields SGHAT for CDR1 and FQNNGV for CDR2. The immunoSEQ Assay was the method used to sequence TCRbeta CDR3 regions. After extraction, genomic DNA underwent amplification by bias-controlled multiplex PCR, followed by high-throughput sequencing. From the authors' description of their analysis: To quantify the absolute abundance of every unique TCRbeta CDR3 region, sequences were collapsed and filtered. T cell fraction was estimated by normalization of TCRbeta template counts to usable DNA, with usable DNA being measured through amplification of reference genes present in all nucleated cells. Repertoire TCRs were annotated as SARS-CoV-2-specific by exact matching of V gene, CDR3 amino acid sequence and J gene to a known reactive TCR set. The reference SARS-CoV-2 TCR set was derived from MIRA and filtered for enrichment in COVID-19-positive ImmuneCODE repertoires, a step that removed public or cross-reactive TCRs. Using the MIRA antigens, annotated TCRs were further analysed by specific ORF or by position within an ORF. Breadth was defined as annotated unique rearrangements over total unique productive rearrangements; depth was the summed frequency of those rearrangements. Two-sided Wilcoxon rank-sum tests were used to compare TCR breadth between groups. Drawn from immuneACCESS, this table holds only the in-frame rearrangements with V and J called that TCRdb kept. Clones are partly lost; checked studies trace under half to an unresolved V gene and leave the rest unexplained. The D gene and trimming were derived from the DNA, and the V and J assignments and clone size from that table. The sample profile shows around 270,000 clones; 70% to 90% of them were found once. The ten top clones hold 2.9% of the sample.

This specimen's treatment or condition label, per the study, means: roughly 18 received Ad26.COV2.S at low or high dose, single or two shots; 5 received placebo; per-sample allocation not given. Repertoires of vaccine and placebo recipients were sequenced from samples collected on day 63 after the first injection. In Cohort 1b, more than 20 adults aged 18-55 years were enrolled at a single site in Boston, USA, between 29 July and 7 August 2020. Ad26.COV2.S was a replication-incompetent adenovirus type 26 vector that expressed a prefusion-stabilized SARS-CoV-2 spike protein derived from the original Wuhan strain. The study at large found these results: According to the authors, total T cell responses may have been underestimated by the TCR breadth and depth analyses. Vaccine and placebo recipients had similar non-spike TCR breadth, a finding consistent with the vaccine containing only spike. After vaccination, substantial breadth of spike-specific CD8+ and CD4+ T cell responses was reported. The study was not powered to compare responses between vaccine doses or regimens. Spike-specific TCR breadth was higher in Ad26.COV2.S recipients than in placebo recipients (P = 0.0014).

In regard to this clone: The antigen this receptor binds is unknown. No much larger clone is present one base from it, and per-base qualities are unavailable.

Sequencing used peripheral blood, obtained in a trial of Ad26.COV2.S vaccine versus placebo. The sequence links TRBV11-2 to TRBJ1-1, and 12 junctional nucleotides match TRBD1. This TCR was recovered from a person aged 18-65 years who received the Ad26.COV2.S COVID-19 vaccine or a placebo. The CDR3 reads as follows: CASSLAPGQGANTEAFF. The DNA sequence reads TGTGCCAGCAGCTTAGCGCCGGGACAGGGGGCGAATACTGAAGCTTTCTTT.